This T cell receptor (beta chain) is from a study of blood T cell repertoires in COVID-19. Overall study context: The analysed material was cDNA or gDNA that came from T cells, B-cell-depleted T cells, or PBMCs.

Enrolment of Seattle patients took place during active infection, and they were followed longitudinally. Authors' data handling: It was from reference gene primer amplification that nucleated cell counts were estimated. The repertoire was sequenced with immunoSEQ multiplex PCR; TCRdb's copy has only in-frame clones and lacks some. V and J calls and clone size are those listed in that table; D and trimming were worked out from the DNA. Here the sample spans fewer than 300,000 clones, 91% being singletons. With V trimmed by 0 bases and J by 5 bases, 4 bases remained unmatched. CDR1 is SGHRS, CDR2 YFSETQ, per germline. This CDR3 spans 15 amino acids.

Material for sequencing was peripheral blood. This clonotype originated in a young woman with COVID-19, enrolled during active disease. This chain joins TRBV5-1 and TRBJ2-5; 10 nucleotides align to TRBD2. This CDR3 reads CASSLDTSGIETQYF. The DNA of the CDR3 is TGCGCCAGCAGCTTGGATACTAGCGGGATTGAGACCCAGTACTTC.